Listed below are T cell receptor beta chains from one sample, sequenced in a study of blood T cell repertoires in COVID-19. Profiling relied on immunoSEQ multiplex PCR, and the TCRdb table lists in-frame clones only, not all of them. Of about 190,000 clones in the sample, more than 70% were seen once. Sequenced input: peripheral blood. Source of these receptors: a woman older than 75 with active or convalescent COVID-19. CDR3s include the opening cysteine and the closing phenylalanine or tryptophan. Fields, in order: clone size, J gene, V gene, D gene, CDR3 DNA, CDR3 protein. D genes are given only for firm matches. Rows may omit the clone size; those that give it use once, few, many or a size class.

size: .; J: TRBJ1-4; V: TRBV19; D: .; DNA: TGTGCCAGTGGGGAGCATGCAACTAATGAAAAACTGTTTTTT; CDR3: CASGEHATNEKLFF
size: once; J: TRBJ1-3; V: TRBV18; D: .; DNA: TGTGCCAGCTCTACGACGGGGTACTCTGGAAACACCATATATTTT; CDR3: CASSTTGYSGNTIYF
size: .; J: TRBJ2-7; V: TRBV7-2; D: .; DNA: TGTGCCAGCAGCTTAGGGCAGGACGAGCAGTACTTC; CDR3: CASSLGQDEQYF
size: few; J: TRBJ1-5; V: TRBV12-3/TRBV12-4; D: .; DNA: TGTGCCAGCAGTTTTTCCGGGCAGCCCCAGCATTTT; CDR3: CASSFSGQPQHF
size: .; J: TRBJ1-2; V: TRBV5-1; D: TRBD1; DNA: TGCGCCAGCAGCTACGGGACAGCTAACTATGGCTACACCTTC; CDR3: CASSYGTANYGYTF
size: .; J: TRBJ2-7; V: TRBV7-8; D: TRBD1; DNA: TGTGCCAGCAGCACAGGGGGCTACGAGCAGTACTTC; CDR3: CASSTGGYEQYF
size: .; J: TRBJ2-7; V: TRBV9; D: TRBD2; DNA: TGTGCCAGCAGCCCGGGGCGGGAGGACCCCTACGAGCAGTACTTC; CDR3: CASSPGREDPYEQYF
size: .; J: TRBJ2-2; V: TRBV27; D: .; DNA: TGTGCCAGCAGTTACGGGGACTCTATGAACACCGGGGAGCTGTTTTTT; CDR3: CASSYGDSMNTGELFF
size: .; J: TRBJ2-7; V: TRBV5-4; D: .; DNA: TGTGCCAGCAGCTCGCAGACAGGGAGGAACGAGCAGTACTTC; CDR3: CASSSQTGRNEQYF
size: once; J: TRBJ1-4; V: TRBV7-9; D: TRBD1; DNA: TGTGCCAGCAGCTTACCGGCGGGACAGGGGTCCGAAAAACTGTTTTTT; CDR3: CASSLPAGQGSEKLFF
size: few; J: TRBJ1-1; V: TRBV12-3/TRBV12-4; D: .; DNA: TGTGCCAGCAGCCCCGGGGGGGACTGCTATTTT; CDR3: CASSPGGDCYF
size: few; J: TRBJ1-2; V: TRBV4-1; D: TRBD1; DNA: TGCGCCAGCAGCCGGACCGGGACAGGGGGTACCCTCTATGGCTACACCTTC; CDR3: CASSRTGTGGTLYGYTF
size: .; J: TRBJ1-1; V: TRBV5-5; D: .; DNA: TGTGCCAGCAGCTTGGGCAGGGTTGCTGAAGCTTTCTTT; CDR3: CASSLGRVAEAFF
size: once; J: TRBJ2-7; V: TRBV28; D: TRBD2; DNA: TGTGCCAGCAGTTCGACTAGCGGGCTAAACTACGAGCAGTACTTC; CDR3: CASSSTSGLNYEQYF
size: .; J: TRBJ2-5; V: TRBV11-2; D: TRBD2; DNA: TGTGCCAGCAGCTTAGTTGGCATAGGTAGCGGGGGTAGGGAGACCCAGTACTTC; CDR3: CASSLVGIGSGGRETQYF
size: .; J: TRBJ2-2; V: TRBV18; D: TRBD1; DNA: TGTGCCAGCTCACCGCGGGACAGGGGTACCGGGGAGCTGTTTTTT; CDR3: CASSPRDRGTGELFF
size: few; J: TRBJ2-1; V: TRBV15; D: .; DNA: TGTGCCACCAGCAGAGAGCGGAGCTCCTACAATGAGCAGTTCTTC; CDR3: CATSRERSSYNEQFF
size: .; J: TRBJ1-5; V: TRBV5-6; D: TRBD1; DNA: TGTGCCAGCTCCGGGACAGCCGATAGTCCCCAGCATTTT; CDR3: CASSGTADSPQHF
size: .; J: TRBJ2-3; V: TRBV7-2; D: .; DNA: TGTGCCAGCAGCGAACGAGCTAGCACAGATACGCAGTATTTT; CDR3: CASSERASTDTQYF
size: few; J: TRBJ1-3; V: TRBV6-1; D: TRBD1; DNA: TGTGCCAGCAGTGACCCGACAGGGCACTCTGGAAACACCATATATTTT; CDR3: CASSDPTGHSGNTIYF
size: .; J: TRBJ1-2; V: TRBV30; D: .; DNA: TGTGCCTGGATCCCCCCGGCAGGGCTCGGTGGCTACACCTTC; CDR3: CAWIPPAGLGGYTF
size: .; J: TRBJ2-1; V: TRBV10-1; D: .; DNA: TGCGCCAGCAGTGAGTCAGGGGCGAGTAATGAGCAGTTCTTC; CDR3: CASSESGASNEQFF
size: .; J: TRBJ2-5; V: TRBV6-1; D: TRBD1; DNA: TGTGCCAGCAGTGATTGGGACAGGGCCCAAGAGACCCAGTACTTC; CDR3: CASSDWDRAQETQYF
size: .; J: TRBJ2-7; V: TRBV4-1; D: .; DNA: TGCGCCAGCAGCCCCTGGGAGAGGACGATGAGGGAGCAGTACTTC; CDR3: CASSPWERTMREQYF
size: .; J: TRBJ1-2; V: TRBV5-8; D: TRBD1; DNA: TGTGCCAGCAGCCAAGGGGGCCCATATGGCTACACCTTC; CDR3: CASSQGGPYGYTF
size: .; J: TRBJ2-3; V: TRBV5-8; D: TRBD2; DNA: TGTGCCAGCAGCTTGGCCGCGGGGGGGCAAGATACGCAGTATTTT; CDR3: CASSLAAGGQDTQYF
size: .; J: TRBJ1-1; V: TRBV6-5; D: .; DNA: TGTGCCAGCAGTTACGTAGGGGCGGGAGGGGTCACTGAAGCTTTCTTT; CDR3: CASSYVGAGGVTEAFF
size: .; J: TRBJ2-5; V: TRBV5-4; D: .; DNA: TGTGCCAGCAGCCCGGCCCCGAGGGAAGAGACCCAGTACTTC; CDR3: CASSPAPREETQYF
size: once; J: TRBJ1-2; V: TRBV4-2; D: .; DNA: TGTGCCAGCAGCCCCCCCGGCGGGGACTATGGCTACACCTTC; CDR3: CASSPPGGDYGYTF
size: .; J: TRBJ2-7; V: TRBV27; D: .; DNA: TGTGCCAGCAGTCCCGGAGACAGATTCCTTTACGAGCAGTACTTC; CDR3: CASSPGDRFLYEQYF